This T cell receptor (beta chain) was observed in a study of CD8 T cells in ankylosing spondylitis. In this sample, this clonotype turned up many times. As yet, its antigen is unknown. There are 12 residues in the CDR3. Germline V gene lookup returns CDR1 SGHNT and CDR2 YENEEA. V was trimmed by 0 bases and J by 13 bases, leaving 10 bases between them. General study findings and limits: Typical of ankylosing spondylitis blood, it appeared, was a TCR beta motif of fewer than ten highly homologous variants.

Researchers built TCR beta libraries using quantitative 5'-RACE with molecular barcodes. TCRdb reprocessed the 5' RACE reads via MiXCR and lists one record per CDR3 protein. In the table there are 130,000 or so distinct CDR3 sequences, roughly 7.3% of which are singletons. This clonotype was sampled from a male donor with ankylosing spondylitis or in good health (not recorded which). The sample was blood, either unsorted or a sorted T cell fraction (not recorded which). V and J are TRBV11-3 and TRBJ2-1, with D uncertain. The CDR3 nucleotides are TGTGCCAGCAGCTTAGATAGTGGGGATCAGTTCTTC. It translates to CASSLDSGDQFF. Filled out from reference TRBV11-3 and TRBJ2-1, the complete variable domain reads EAGVVQSPRYKIIEKKQPVAFWCNPISGHNTLYWYLQNLGQGPELLIRYENEEAVDDSQLPKDRFSAERLKGVDSTLKIQPAELGDSAVYLCASSLDSGDQFFGPGTRLTVL.